These T cell receptor beta chains were read from a single sample in a study of cytomegalovirus exposure and HLA in healthy donors. Assay used: immunoSEQ multiplex PCR; TCRdb lists only in-frame clones, some missing. The sample yields around 170,000 clones, 81% seen once. The sample comprised PBMCs. These TCRs come from a man aged 50 to 59 in good health and CMV-seronegative. Both conserved end residues are trimmed from each CDR3.

len	v_gene	j_gene	CDR3aa
11	TRBV7-2	TRBJ1-5	ASSTHRDQPQH
16	TRBV11-2	TRBJ2-3	ASSPLKTSGGRLDTQY
11	TRBV7-2	TRBJ1-2	ASSRGTDGGYT
12	TRBV6-5	TRBJ2-1	ASSYSRGPSEQF
13	TRBV5-6	TRBJ2-7	ASSLGLGAQSEQY
14	TRBV5-6	.	ASSLPPTLEYHEQY
9	TRBV29-1	TRBJ2-5	SVTVGETQY
11	TRBV7-9	TRBJ1-1	SSSLGQDTEAF
14	TRBV4-1	TRBJ2-1	ASSQESGGIWDEQF
11	TRBV6-6	TRBJ1-2	ASSYLASAGYT
12	TRBV13	TRBJ2-1	ASSSRQNYNEQF
12	TRBV7-2	TRBJ2-7	ASSREYTVYEQY
12	TRBV7-8	TRBJ1-5	ASSYDRVLQPQH